These T cell receptor beta chains were read from a single sample in a study of metastatic and nonmetastatic thyroid tumors. TCRdb re-analyzed the PCR reads through MiXCR. The sample includes fewer than 35,000 clones, about a tenth of them seen just once. Sequenced input: blood. Every receptor here comes from a female donor with papillary thyroid cancer or a benign thyroid nodule (not recorded which). Some clones in this sample may be carry-over from other donors' samples. Each CDR3 is given with its conserved first and last residue. The D gene is left open where the match is weak. Expanded clones are given a class, and other clones once, few, many or no size at all.

few	TRBJ2-3	TRBV6-1	TRBD1	CASSEVGQGQGYDTQYF	TGTGCCAGCAGTGAAGTGGGGCAGGGACAGGGTTACGATACGCAGTATTTT
-	TRBJ2-1	TRBV10-1	-	CASSESRGNANEQFF	TGCGCCAGCAGTGAGTCCAGGGGAAACGCGAATGAGCAGTTCTTC
many	TRBJ1-2	TRBV20-1	TRBD1	CSARDPRDRGFSNYGYTF	TGCAGTGCTAGAGACCCCCGGGACAGGGGGTTTTCTAACTATGGCTACACCTTC
many	TRBJ1-1	TRBV25-1	TRBD1	CASSGDSELNTEAFF	TGTGCCAGCAGTGGGGACAGCGAACTGAACACTGAAGCTTTCTTT
-	TRBJ1-3	TRBV6-1	-	CASSGGGSGNTIYF	TGTGCCAGCAGTGGAGGGGGCTCTGGAAACACCATATATTTT
many	TRBJ2-7	TRBV5-1	-	CASSLDSTGTYPYEQYF	TGCGCCAGCAGCTTGGACTCCACAGGGACCTACCCCTACGAGCAGTACTTC
many	TRBJ1-6	TRBV27	-	CASSFIPYRGASYNSPLHF	TGTGCCAGCAGTTTTATACCCTATCGGGGGGCGTCCTATAATTCACCCCTCCACTTT
many	TRBJ2-1	TRBV7-7	-	CASSLNLFDEQFF	TGTGCTAGCAGCTTAAATCTTTTCGATGAGCAGTTCTTC
many	TRBJ1-2	TRBV25-1	-	CASSEFGRGSYGYTF	TGTGCCAGCAGTGAATTTGGCAGGGGATCCTATGGCTACACCTTC
medium-sized	TRBJ2-7	TRBV19	TRBD2	CASSPGTSYEQYF	TGTGCCAGTAGTCCCGGGACTAGCTACGAGCAGTACTTC
few	TRBJ2-1	TRBV3-1	-	CASSQEGGSGEQFF	TGTGCCAGCAGCCAAGAAGGTGGGTCAGGGGAGCAGTTCTTC
few	TRBJ1-2	TRBV29-1	-	CSGGTFYGYTF	TGCAGCGGCGGGACTTTCTATGGCTACACCTTC